One and the same sample provided the 20 T cell receptor beta chains below, sequenced in a study of blood T cell repertoires in COVID-19. Clones were read by immunoSEQ multiplex PCR, and TCRdb kept only the in-frame ones, dropping some. The sample holds around 210,000 clones; roughly 82% are singletons and the top ten take approximately 13%. Sequencing used peripheral blood. Every receptor here comes from a human donor in a cohort sampled during active COVID-19.

The chain uses TRBV11-2 and TRBJ2-3; 13 bases agree with TRBD2. The CDR3 totals 18 residues. V was clipped by 5 bases and J by 4 bases; unmatched bases: 12. In germline, CDR1 is SGHAT, CDR2 FQNNGV. The CDR3 loop is CASSPGRTSGSRADTQYF. Written as DNA, the CDR3 is TGTGCCAGCAGCCCAGGAAGGACTAGCGGGAGTCGGGCAGATACGCAGTATTTT.

The chain has TRBV18 and TRBJ2-4, with D possibly matching TRBD2 (7 bases). The V gene's germline CDR1 is KGHSH and CDR2 LQKENI. The germline V and J ends were trimmed by 6 bases and 6 bases, with 15 bases remaining between them. The CDR3 is made up of 14 amino acids. The CDR3 is CASSIRGGGNIQYF. In DNA form, the CDR3 reads TGTGCCAGCTCGATTAGGGGGGGCGGAAACATTCAGTACTTC. The entire variable domain, with the rest obtained from reference TRBV18 and TRBJ2-4, is as follows: NAGVMQNPRHLVRRRGQEARLRCSPMKGHSHVYWYRQLPEEGLKFMVYLQKENIIDESGMPKERFSAEFPKEGPSILRIQQVVRGDSAAYFCASSIRGGGNIQYFGAGTRLSVL.

The rearrangement links TRBV5-6 to TRBJ2-2, with D unclear. Looked up from germline, CDR1 is SGHDT and CDR2 is YYEEEE. The CDR3 is 11 amino acids. V lost 4 bases and J lost 7, with 5 bases in between. This CDR3 reads CASSLSGELFF. CDR3 in DNA: TGTGCCAGCAGCCTGAGCGGGGAGCTGTTTTTT.

The chain combines TRBV7-9 with TRBJ2-3; 7 bases agree with TRBD1. CDR1 is SEHNR, CDR2 FQNEAQ, per germline (reference sequence). V dropped 5 bases and J dropped 2; count of bases not matched to a gene: 7. The CDR3 sequence is 15 residues long. CDR3 nucleotide sequence: TGTGCCAGCAGCGTAGGGGGCTCCATCACAGATACGCAGTATTTT. It is translated as CASSVGGSITDTQYF.

In this sample, this clone turned up once. V is TRBV7-9 and J is TRBJ2-3; 8 nucleotides match TRBD2. V shed 3 bases and J 5 bases; nucleotides not matched to a gene: 7. This CDR3 is 15 amino acids long. Germline V gene lookup returns CDR1 SEHNR and CDR2 FQNEAQ (reference sequence). CDR3 bases: TGTGCCAGCAGCTTCGTCTCGGGAGGGGGAGATACGCAGTATTTT. This gives the protein CASSFVSGGGDTQYF.

V and J are TRBV7-9 and TRBJ1-4; maybe TRBD1 (5 bases). The CDR3 is 14 residues long. V lost 5 bases and J 3 bases, leaving 10 bases between the germline ends. Germline assignment: CDR1 SEHNR and CDR2 FQNEAQ (reference sequence). The CDR3 DNA is TGTGCCAGCAGCCAGACAGAAGCTAATGAAAAACTGTTTTTT. It encodes CASSQTEANEKLFF. Full variable domain (rest looked up from reference TRBV7-9 and TRBJ1-4): DTGVSQNPRHKITKRGQNVTFRCDPISEHNRLYWYRQTLGQGPEFLTYFQNEAQLEKSRLLSDRFSAERPKGSFSTLEIQRTEQGDSAMYLCASSQTEANEKLFFGSGTQLSVL.

The chain combines TRBV5-1 with TRBJ2-7, with TRBD1 matching 7 bases. Trimming took 3 bases from V and 2 from J; bases not matched to a gene: 8. This CDR3 comprises 15 residues. Germline V CDR1 and CDR2: SGHRS, YFSETQ. Written as DNA, the CDR3 is TGCGCCAGCAGCTCGGGACAGAGGCGAACCTACGAGCAGTACTTC. Its translation is CASSSGQRRTYEQYF.

The chain employs TRBV5-6 and TRBJ2-4; D unresolved. This CDR3 is built from 15 residues. V lost 0 bases and J 7 bases, leaving 14 bases between the germline ends. Germline V CDR1 and CDR2: SGHDT, YYEEEE. CDR3 DNA sequence: TGTGCCAGCAGCTTGGCCTTGCAGTCATGGAACATTCAGTACTTC. Its translation: CASSLALQSWNIQYF.

The chain has TRBV28 and TRBJ1-4; 8 bases fit TRBD1. The V gene's germline CDR1 is MDHEN and CDR2 SYDVKM. Trimming removed 2 bases from V and 8 bases from J; junction bases left unmatched: 7. The CDR3 runs 15 residues. CDR3 nucleotides: TGTGCCAGCAGTTTAGGAACAGGGGGGAAGGAAAAACTGTTTTTT. Translating gives CASSLGTGGKEKLFF.

The chain links TRBV7-2 to TRBJ2-1; TRBD2 matches 7 bases. Germline-derived CDR1 and CDR2 are SGHTA and FQGNSA. The CDR3 contains 14 residues. J lost 4 bases, V lost 1 base, and 1 base had no gene match. CDR3 DNA: TGTGCCAGCAGCTTAGGACTAGCTTACAATGAGCAGTTCTTC. Amino acid sequence: CASSLGLAYNEQFF.

As regards this clone: Since the CDR3 does not end with the conserved phenylalanine or tryptophan, this likely comes from a read error. The limits of the CDR3 on the DNA are not certain, so only TCRdb's listed CDR3 is given. The gene calls are TRBV27 and TRBJ2-7; TRBD2 was called by the table and not checked on the DNA. Looked up from germline, CDR1 is MNHEY and CDR2 is SMNVEV (reference sequence). The CDR3 extends over 10 residues, inclusive of both ends. CDR3 protein: CASQFRDGPD.

V and J are TRBV6-5 and TRBJ1-1; 9 bases map to TRBD1. Germline assignment: CDR1 MNHEY and CDR2 SVGAGI. V shed 2 bases and J 6 bases; nucleotides not matched to a gene: 4. This CDR3 spans 14 amino acids. This CDR3 reads CASSYTGQGSEAFF. The CDR3, as DNA: TGTGCCAGCAGTTACACGGGACAGGGCTCTGAAGCTTTCTTT.

The chain carries TRBV7-2 and TRBJ2-5; 11 positions agree with TRBD2. The germline CDR1 and CDR2 sequences are SGHTA and FQGNSA. J gave up 0 bases and V 5 bases, and 8 bases lay outside the gene matches. This CDR3 spans 17 amino acids. The CDR3 DNA is TGTGCCAGCAGCGCGGGACTAGCGGTGGGGTACCAAGAGACCCAGTACTTC. This translates into CASSAGLAVGYQETQYF.

This chain links TRBV28 with TRBJ1-2, with D perhaps TRBD1 (6 bases). The CDR3 spans 14 residues. V lost 6 bases to trimming and J lost 7 bases, with 18 bases between them. Looked up from germline, CDR1 is MDHEN and CDR2 is SYDVKM. In DNA form, the CDR3 reads TGTGCCAGCAGACCTACAGGGCTTGTGGGTGGCTACACCTTC. Its translation: CASRPTGLVGGYTF.

This clone was seen once. The chain carries TRBV11-2 and TRBJ1-4; 9 bases match TRBD1. Germline lookup yields CDR1 SGHAT and CDR2 FQNNGV. J lost 4 bases, V lost 4 bases, and 7 bases had no gene match. The CDR3 is made up of 16 amino acids. CDR3 in DNA: TGTGCCAGCAGCTCCCGGGACAGGGCCGGTAATGAAAAACTGTTTTTT. Translated: CASSSRDRAGNEKLFF.

The V gene is TRBV5-4, the J gene TRBJ2-7; 12 positions match TRBD2. The CDR3 is 15 amino acids. Germline CDR1 reads SGHNT; CDR2 reads YYREEE (reference sequence). Unmatched junction bases numbered 2, after V lost 1 base and J lost 3 bases. The CDR3 loop is CASSLKLAGGYEQYF. The CDR3 nucleotides are TGTGCCAGCAGCTTGAAACTAGCGGGAGGCTACGAGCAGTACTTC.

This clone has more than one count but fewer than ten. This chain joins TRBV19 and TRBJ2-1; TRBD2 is a possible D gene (5 bases). Germline values: CDR1 LNHDA, CDR2 SQIVND (reference sequence). The CDR3 consists of 16 residues. The V gene lost 3 bases and the J gene lost 5 bases, with 17 bases spanning the gap. CDR3 bases: TGTGCCAGTAGTATCTATCTAGCCCAGCCCAACAATGAGCAGTTCTTC. Encoded protein: CASSIYLAQPNNEQFF.

The chain carries TRBV19 and TRBJ1-5; D call uncertain. The germline CDR1 and CDR2 sequences are LNHDA and SQIVND (reference sequence). V was pared by 3 bases and J by 4 bases, with 7 bases between. This CDR3 contains 13 residues. CDR3 DNA: TGTGCCAGTAGTATGACGGGGAATCAGCCCCAGCATTTT. It codes for CASSMTGNQPQHF.

The rearrangement uses TRBV6-5 and TRBJ2-1; 8 bases match TRBD1. The CDR3 contains 14 residues. Germline CDR1 reads MNHEY; CDR2 reads SVGAGI. V shed 5 bases and J 2 bases; nucleotides not matched to a gene: 2. CDR3 nucleotides: TGTGCCAGCAGTCGACAGGGGACCTACAATGAGCAGTTCTTC. Its translation: CASSRQGTYNEQFF.

The chain joins TRBV27 to TRBJ2-2; TRBD2 aligns across 9 bases. With V trimmed by 8 bases and J by 5 bases, 12 bases remained unmatched. This CDR3 has 16 residues. Germline CDR1 MNHEY, CDR2 SMNVEV (reference sequence). CDR3: CASVGLDSGRTGELFF. Here the CDR3 DNA reads TGTGCCAGCGTTGGGTTGGATAGCGGGAGAACCGGGGAGCTGTTTTTT.